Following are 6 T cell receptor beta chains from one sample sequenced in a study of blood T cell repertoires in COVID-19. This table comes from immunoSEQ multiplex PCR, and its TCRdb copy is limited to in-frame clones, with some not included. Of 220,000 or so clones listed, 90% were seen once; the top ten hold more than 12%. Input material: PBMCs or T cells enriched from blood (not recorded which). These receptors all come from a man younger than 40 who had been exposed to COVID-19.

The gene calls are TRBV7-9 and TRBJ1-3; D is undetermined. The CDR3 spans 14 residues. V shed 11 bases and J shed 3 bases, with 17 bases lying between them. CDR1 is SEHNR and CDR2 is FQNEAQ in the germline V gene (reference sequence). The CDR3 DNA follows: TGTGCCCTACCCGATCCTGGTGGTGGAAACACCATATATTTT. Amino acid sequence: CALPDPGGGNTIYF.

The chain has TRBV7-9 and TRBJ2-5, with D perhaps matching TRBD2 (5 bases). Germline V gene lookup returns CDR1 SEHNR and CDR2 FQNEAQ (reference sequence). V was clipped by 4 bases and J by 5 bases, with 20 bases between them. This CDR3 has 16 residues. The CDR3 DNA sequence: TGTGCCAGCAGCTCCAGACGGACTCTAAGAGAGGAGACCCAGTACTTC. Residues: CASSSRRTLREETQYF.

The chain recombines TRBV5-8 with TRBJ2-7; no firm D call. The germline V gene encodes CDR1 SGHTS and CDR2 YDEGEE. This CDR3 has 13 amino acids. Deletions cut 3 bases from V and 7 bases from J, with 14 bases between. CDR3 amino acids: CASSSSQIWEQYF. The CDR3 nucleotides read TGTGCCAGCAGCTCCTCACAGATTTGGGAGCAGTACTTC. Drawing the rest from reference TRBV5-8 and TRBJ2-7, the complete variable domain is EAGVTQSPTHLIKTRGQQATLRCSPISGHTSVYWYQQALGLGLQFLLWYDEGEERNRGNFPPRFSGRQFPNYSSELNVNALELEDSALYLCASSSSQIWEQYFGPGTRLTVT.

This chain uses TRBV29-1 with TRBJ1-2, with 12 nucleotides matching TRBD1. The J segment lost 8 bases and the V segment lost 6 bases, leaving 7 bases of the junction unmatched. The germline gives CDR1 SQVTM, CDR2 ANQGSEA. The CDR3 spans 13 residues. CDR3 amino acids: CSVYRDRGQGYTF. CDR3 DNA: TGCAGCGTCTACCGGGACAGGGGGCAAGGCTACACCTTC.

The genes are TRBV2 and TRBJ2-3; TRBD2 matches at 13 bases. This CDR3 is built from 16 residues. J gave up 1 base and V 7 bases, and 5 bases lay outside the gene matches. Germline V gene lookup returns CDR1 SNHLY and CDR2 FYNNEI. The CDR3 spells CASTTGLAGGTDTQYF. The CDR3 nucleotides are TGTGCCAGCACCACCGGACTAGCGGGGGGCACAGATACGCAGTATTTT.

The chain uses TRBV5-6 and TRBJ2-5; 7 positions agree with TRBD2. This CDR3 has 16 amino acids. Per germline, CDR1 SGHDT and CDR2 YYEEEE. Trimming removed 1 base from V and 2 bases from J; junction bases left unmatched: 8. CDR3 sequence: CASSLLAPRGQETQYF. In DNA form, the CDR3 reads TGTGCCAGCAGCTTGCTAGCTCCGCGGGGGCAAGAGACCCAGTACTTC.